At least ten counts were recorded for the clone carrying this T cell receptor (beta chain). The data belong to a study of T-cell reconstitution after alpha-beta-depleted transplantation in children. Unique molecular identifiers featured in how the TCRbeta library was prepared. Via MiXCR, TCRdb re-called the PCR reads, giving one row per CDR3 protein. In the table there are around 600,000 distinct CDR3 sequences, roughly 17% of which are singletons. The CDR3 contains 15 residues. Germline V gene data show CDR1 as SGHRS and CDR2 as YFSETQ. The ends were cut back, 2 bases at V and 2 bases at J, with 13 bases in the middle.

The J gene is TRBJ1-2, the V gene TRBV5-1; D perhaps matches TRBD1 (5 bases). This receptor was taken from a human donor who donated a stem cell graft to a child with acute myeloid leukemia. The sample in question was PBMCs from the stem cell graft donor, obtained from the stem cell graft. The CDR3 region is CASSFTGLTNYGYTF. Written as DNA, the CDR3 is TGCGCCAGCAGCTTTACGGGACTCACCAACTATGGCTACACCTTC.